The 32 T cell receptor beta chains reported below all come from one sample, sequenced in a study of vaccination and CD4 T cells after COVID-19. The study sequenced cultured CD4+ T cell DNA using the Oncomine TCR Beta short-read assay. TCRdb re-analysed the PCR reads in MiXCR, keeping a single row per CDR3 protein. Seen here are under 20,000 distinct CDR3 sequences, roughly 40% observed once, and the top ten hold approximately 26%. Treatment denoted: roughly 11-day PBMC culture with coronavirus spike peptide pools or control peptides (ViraFEST assay). No antigen has been identified for these receptors. The input for sequencing was CD4+ T cells from blood, cultured in vitro, taken before SARS-CoV-2 vaccination. These receptor sequences come from a human donor who had recovered from COVID-19.

Only one count was recorded for this clonotype. The J gene is TRBJ2-7, the V gene TRBV3-1; 8 bases map to TRBD1. This CDR3 has 16 residues. The junction had 15 bases not matched to a gene; V was cut back by 4 bases and J by 7 bases. The germline V gene has CDR1 LGHDT and CDR2 YNNKEL (reference sequence). The CDR3 loop reads CASSPPPDRGRAEQYF. In DNA form, the CDR3 reads TGTGCCAGCAGCCCACCCCCCGACAGGGGCAGGGCGGAGCAGTACTTC.

The gene calls are TRBV4-1 and TRBJ1-1; the D gene is possibly TRBD1 (6 bases). Germline V gene data show CDR1 as MGHRA and CDR2 as YSYEKL. Trimming shortened V by 3 bases and J by 6 bases, and 14 bases separated the two germline ends. The CDR3 runs 14 residues. As DNA, the CDR3 is TGCGCCAGCAGCCATAGTTCAGGGGTCCCTGAAGCTTTCTTT. This encodes CASSHSSGVPEAFF.

The chain combines TRBV20-1 with TRBJ2-5, with D perhaps given as TRBD1 or TRBD2 (5 bases each). V gave up 0 bases and J gave up 2 bases, with 13 bases separating them. The CDR3 runs to 15 residues. Germline-derived CDR1 and CDR2 are DFQATT and SNEGSKA (reference sequence). CDR3 residues: CSARDLQRTQETQYF. CDR3 sequence (DNA): TGCAGTGCTAGAGATCTCCAGCGGACACAAGAGACCCAGTACTTC.

The chain carries TRBV30 and TRBJ2-5; D possibly matches TRBD1 or TRBD2 (5 bases each). Germline V CDR1 and CDR2: GTSNPN, SVGIG (reference sequence). The V end lost 1 base, the J end lost 5 bases, and 14 bases lay between the germline ends. The CDR3 contains 14 residues. The CDR3 coding sequence is TGTGCCTGGAGTGAGGGGCTAGCCTCCGAGACCCAGTACTTC. Translated, it gives CAWSEGLASETQYF.

The CDR3 loop is CASSYLGQGGEQYF. CDR3 sequence (DNA): TGTGCCAGCAGTTACCTTGGGCAGGGTGGCGAGCAGTACTTC. The rearrangement links TRBV6-5 to TRBJ2-7, with D maybe TRBD1 (5 bases). The V gene lost 2 bases and the J gene lost 6 bases, with 14 bases spanning the gap. Germline-derived CDR1 and CDR2 are MNHEY and SVGAGI. This CDR3 region has 14 residues.

For the CDR3, the DNA is TGCAGTGCAGGGGACAATCTACGAGGGCAGTACTTC. This translates into CSAGDNLRGQYF. J is TRBJ2-7 and V is TRBV20-1; tentative D call: TRBD1 (6 bases). The CDR3 loop spans 12 amino acids. V was trimmed by 6 bases and J by 9 bases, leaving 18 bases between them. The V gene's germline CDR1 is DFQATT and CDR2 SNEGSKA (reference sequence).

This clonotype was recorded once. This chain links TRBV12-3 or TRBV12-4 with TRBJ2-3; D uncertain. The CDR3 length is 15 residues. V dropped 4 bases and J dropped 0 bases, with 11 bases sitting between them. The CDR3 DNA reads TGTGCCAGCAGTTACCGTAGCACTAGCACAGATACGCAGTATTTT. Amino acid sequence: CASSYRSTSTDTQYF.

In this sample, this clonotype turned up a few times. The rearrangement joins TRBV20-1 to TRBJ2-3; 7 positions match TRBD2. CDR3 size: 12 residues. Germline CDR1 is DFQATT and CDR2 is SNEGSKA (reference sequence). The V segment lost 2 bases and the J segment 11 bases; nucleotides outside the gene matches: 7. The chain's CDR3 is CSARYSSGMQYF. The CDR3 DNA is TGCAGTGCTAGATACTCTAGCGGAATGCAGTATTTT.

CDR3 loop: CASSPRGDHRANYGYTF. CDR3 nucleotide sequence: TGTGCCAGCAGCCCTCGAGGAGACCATCGGGCTAACTATGGCTACACCTTC. This chain links TRBV7-6 with TRBJ1-2; D remains ambiguous. Looked up from germline, CDR1 is SGHVS and CDR2 is FNYEAQ. V was trimmed by 5 bases and J by 0 bases, leaving 19 bases between them. CDR3 length: 17 residues.

The chain carries TRBV6-1 and TRBJ1-3; TRBD1 aligns across 7 bases. Germline lookup yields CDR1 MNHNS and CDR2 SASEGT. J gave up 4 bases and V 10 bases, and 13 bases lay outside the gene matches. CDR3 length: 15 residues. Here the CDR3 DNA reads TGTGCCACCCGCGCGGCAGGGGGTCCGGGAAACACCATATATTTT. Its protein is CATRAAGGPGNTIYF.

A few counts support this clonotype. The CDR3 nucleotides are TGTGCCAGCAGTGATACGGGGAATCAGCCCCAGCATTTT. It codes for CASSDTGNQPQHF. This chain links TRBV2 with TRBJ1-5; no clear D. There are 13 residues in the CDR3. Germline CDR1 is SNHLY and CDR2 is FYNNEI. V was cut by 3 bases and J by 4 bases, with 7 bases left in between.

The rearrangement joins TRBV4-1 to TRBJ1-2; a possible D gene is TRBD1 (6 bases). V dropped 5 bases and J dropped 2 bases, with 21 bases sitting between them. The CDR3 runs to 17 residues. Germline V CDR1 and CDR2: MGHRA, YSYEKL. CDR3 nucleotide sequence: TGCGCCAGCAGCTCGACGATGCTGGACAGACAAAACTATGGCTACACCTTC. Translated: CASSSTMLDRQNYGYTF.

The table lists this clonotype with a few counts. The rearrangement uses TRBV2 and TRBJ2-5, with D possibly TRBD1 on 6 matching bases. Per germline, CDR1 SNHLY and CDR2 FYNNEI. This CDR3 spans 12 amino acids. Trimming pared 11 bases from V and 0 bases from J, leaving 10 bases between. The CDR3, as DNA: TGTGCCGTCCGGGACAACCAAGAGACCCAGTACTTC. Its protein is CAVRDNQETQYF.

This clonotype has more than one count but fewer than ten. The chain carries TRBV6-1 and TRBJ1-6; D might be TRBD1 (6 bases). Germline-derived CDR1 and CDR2 are MNHNS and SASEGT. The germline V and J ends were trimmed by 7 bases and 7 bases, with 14 bases remaining between them. There are 14 residues in the CDR3. CDR3 sequence: CASNRDRQNSPLHF. The CDR3, as DNA: TGTGCCAGCAACAGGGACCGACAGAATTCACCCCTCCACTTT.

The CDR3 protein is CSARIGRTTPDGELFF. The CDR3 DNA is TGCAGTGCTCGTATAGGAAGGACTACTCCGGACGGGGAGCTGTTTTTT. The chain couples TRBV20-1 to TRBJ2-2, with a tentative D call TRBD2 (6 bases). The CDR3 contains 16 residues. V was shortened by 5 bases and J by 7 bases, with 23 bases between the two germline ends. Germline assignment: CDR1 DFQATT and CDR2 SNEGSKA (reference sequence).

This clonotype was observed a handful of times. V usage is TRBV6-5 and J usage is TRBJ2-7, with a weak D call TRBD1 (5 bases). CDR3 length: 16 amino acids. From germline, CDR1 is MNHEY and CDR2 SVGAGI. The germline V and J ends were trimmed by 0 bases and 0 bases, with 12 bases remaining between them. In DNA, the CDR3 is TGTGCCAGCAGTTACTCCGCCAGGGCCAGCTCCTACGAGCAGTACTTC. It encodes CASSYSARASSYEQYF.

This clonotype showed up just a few times. The V call is TRBV7-6, the J call TRBJ1-5; perhaps TRBD1 as D (5 bases). CDR3 length: 14 amino acids. V lost 1 base and J 9 bases, leaving 13 bases between the germline ends. Germline values: CDR1 SGHVS, CDR2 FNYEAQ. This CDR3 reads CASSLGAGQRPQHF. CDR3 nucleotide sequence: TGTGCCAGCAGCTTAGGGGCAGGGCAGCGGCCCCAGCATTTT. Based on the CDR3 plus reference TRBV7-6 and TRBJ1-5, the full variable domain is GAGVSQSPRYKVTKRGQDVALRCDPISGHVSLYWYRQALGQGPEFLTYFNYEAQQDKSGLPNDRFSAERPEGSISTLTIQRTEQRDSAMYRCASSLGAGQRPQHFGDGTRLSIL.

The rearrangement links TRBV27 to TRBJ1-1; the match to TRBD1 covers 9 bases. Germline CDR1 and CDR2: MNHEY and SMNVEV (reference sequence). CDR3 length: 15 residues. Trimming cost V 2 bases and J 4 bases; bases outside gene matches: 5. The CDR3 sequence is CASSLHGQGTTEAFF. The DNA of the CDR3 is TGTGCCAGCAGTTTACACGGACAGGGGACCACTGAAGCTTTCTTT.

CDR3 sequence: CASSPGLETQYF. The DNA for the CDR3 is TGTGCCAGCAGTCCTGGTTTGGAGACCCAGTACTTC. The chain is built from TRBV6-2 or TRBV6-3 and TRBJ2-5; no reliable D call. Germline CDR1 reads MNHEY; CDR2 reads SVGEGT. Trimming cost V 5 bases and J 5 bases, with 9 bases left between them. This CDR3 region has 12 residues.

This clonotype appeared a few times. V is TRBV18 and J is TRBJ1-1; TRBD1 is a possible D gene (6 bases). The germline gives CDR1 KGHSH, CDR2 LQKENI. Trimming left V 6 bases short and J 1 base short, with 15 bases between. The CDR3 spans 15 residues. This CDR3 is CASSPLQGENTEAFF. In DNA form, the CDR3 reads TGTGCCAGCTCGCCATTACAGGGCGAGAACACTGAAGCTTTCTTT.

The chain employs TRBV7-9 and TRBJ2-5, with D tentatively TRBD1 (5 bases). CDR3 size: 13 residues. Trimming took 2 bases from V and 4 from J, leaving 8 bases between them. Germline V gene lookup returns CDR1 SEHNR and CDR2 FQNEAQ (reference sequence). CDR3 coding DNA: TGTGCCAGCAGCTTAATGGGGCGAGAGACCCAGTACTTC. It yields the protein CASSLMGRETQYF.

This clonotype was recorded only once. This sequence joins TRBV25-1 and TRBJ1-1; 7 bases match TRBD1. J lost 6 bases, V lost 5 bases, and 9 bases had no gene match. CDR1 and CDR2 from the germline V gene are MGHDK and SYGVNS. CDR3 length equals 14 residues. CDR3 residues: CASSQTGYGAEAFF. In DNA form, the CDR3 reads TGTGCCAGCAGTCAGACAGGGTACGGCGCTGAAGCTTTCTTT.

The V and J genes are TRBV28 and TRBJ2-3; D is unresolved. Trimming shortened V by 7 bases and J by 1 base, and 18 bases separated the two germline ends. The CDR3 loop spans 16 amino acids. The germline V gene encodes CDR1 MDHEN and CDR2 SYDVKM. For the CDR3, the DNA is TGTGCCAGCACAAGACCAAACAGTGCGGGCACAGATACGCAGTATTTT. It codes for CASTRPNSAGTDTQYF.

This clonotype was counted once. The junction departs from the called germline gene at one end, perhaps through a read error. This rearrangement joins TRBV7-2 to TRBJ2-5; D is unclear. This CDR3 is built from 12 residues. Germline V gene lookup returns CDR1 SGHTA and CDR2 FQGNSA. The CDR3 DNA is TGTGTCAGCAGCCCAACAGCGGAGACCCAGTACTTC. This sequence encodes CVSSPTAETQYF.

V gene TRBV27 combines with J gene TRBJ2-3, with 7 bases lining up with TRBD1. From germline, CDR1 is MNHEY and CDR2 SMNVEV (reference sequence). Germline trimming cut 5 bases from V and 3 bases from J; bases unmatched to any gene: 8. The CDR3 has 15 amino acids. The CDR3 reads CASSPGTAQTDTQYF. The CDR3 nucleotides read TGTGCCAGCAGTCCCGGGACAGCCCAAACAGATACGCAGTATTTT.

The genes are TRBV7-6 and TRBJ2-5; 8 bases fit TRBD1. The junction had 12 bases not matched to a gene; V was cut back by 2 bases and J by 1 base. Germline CDR1 is SGHVS and CDR2 is FNYEAQ. The CDR3 consists of 18 residues. CDR3 in amino acids: CASSLRGRGQPFQETQYF. CDR3 DNA: TGTGCCAGCAGCTTAAGGGGCAGGGGGCAACCGTTCCAAGAGACCCAGTACTTC.

The chain links TRBV4-1 to TRBJ2-3; 10 bases fit TRBD2. The CDR3 contains 15 residues. Germline CDR1 reads MGHRA; CDR2 reads YSYEKL. V gave up 4 bases and J gave up 4 bases; unmatched junction bases: 5. The CDR3 sequence: CASSPLAGGPDTQYF. The CDR3 bases are TGCGCCAGCAGCCCCTTAGCGGGAGGTCCAGATACGCAGTATTTT.

The rearrangement joins TRBV7-2 to TRBJ2-5; 11 bases line up with TRBD2. V was clipped by 4 bases and J by 5 bases; unmatched bases: 3. The CDR3 totals 14 residues. Germline CDR1 is SGHTA and CDR2 is FQGNSA. The CDR3 loop reads CASSSLAGGETQYF. CDR3 nucleotides: TGTGCCAGCAGCTCATTAGCGGGGGGGGAGACCCAGTACTTC. Full variable domain (remainder filled in from reference TRBV7-2 and TRBJ2-5): GAGVSQSPSNKVTEKGKDVELRCDPISGHTALYWYRQSLGQGLEFLIYFQGNSAPDKSGLPSDRFSAERTGGSVSTLTIQRTQQEDSAVYLCASSSLAGGETQYFGPGTRLLVL.

The genes are TRBV6-1 and TRBJ1-5, with D unclear. The CDR3 extends over 14 amino acids. V gave up 6 bases and J gave up 12 bases, with 21 bases separating them. In germline, CDR1 is MNHNS, CDR2 SASEGT. The CDR3 is CASSHNKRAGNQHF. In DNA, the CDR3 is TGTGCCAGCAGCCACAATAAACGGGCGGGGAACCAGCATTTT.

This clonotype was detected only a few times. The chain employs TRBV27 and TRBJ1-5; the D is unclear. This CDR3 is built from 14 residues. Looked up from germline, CDR1 is MNHEY and CDR2 is SMNVEV (reference sequence). Trimming pared 1 base from V and 3 bases from J, leaving 7 bases between. The CDR3 sequence is CASSLLGLNQPQHF. The CDR3 nucleotides are TGTGCCAGCAGTTTATTGGGCCTCAATCAGCCCCAGCATTTT.

The V and J genes are TRBV19 and TRBJ2-2; 11 bases map to TRBD2. The J segment lost 5 bases and the V segment lost 4 bases, leaving 6 bases of the junction unmatched. The CDR3 totals 16 residues. Germline values: CDR1 LNHDA, CDR2 SQIVND (reference sequence). CDR3 bases: TGTGCCAGTAGTACGTCTAGCGGGAGGTGGACCGGGGAGCTGTTTTTT. Translation: CASSTSSGRWTGELFF.

The CDR3 DNA reads as TGTGCCAGCAGCTTAGCGGGACAGGGGCGGAACTATGGCTACACCTTC. Its translation: CASSLAGQGRNYGYTF. The genes are TRBV7-8 and TRBJ1-2, with 10 nucleotides matching TRBD1. V dropped 0 bases and J dropped 2; count of bases not matched to a gene: 3. This CDR3 spans 16 amino acids. Germline V gives CDR1 SGHVS, CDR2 FQNEAQ.